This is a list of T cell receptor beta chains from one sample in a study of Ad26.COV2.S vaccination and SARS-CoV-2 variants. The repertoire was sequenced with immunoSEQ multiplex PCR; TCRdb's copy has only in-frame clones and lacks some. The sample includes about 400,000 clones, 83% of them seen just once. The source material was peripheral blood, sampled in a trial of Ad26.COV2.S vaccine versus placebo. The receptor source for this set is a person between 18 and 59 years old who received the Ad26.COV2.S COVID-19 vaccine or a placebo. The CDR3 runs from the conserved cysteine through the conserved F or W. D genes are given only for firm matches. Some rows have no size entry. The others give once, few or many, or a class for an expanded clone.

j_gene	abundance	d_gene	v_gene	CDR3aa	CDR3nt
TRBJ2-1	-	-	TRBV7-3	CASSPLASSYNEQFF	TGTGCCAGCAGCCCCCTGGCTAGCTCCTACAATGAGCAGTTCTTC
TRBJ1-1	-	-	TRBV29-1	CSVVPGRTEAFF	TGCAGCGTTGTTCCAGGGCGGACTGAAGCTTTCTTT
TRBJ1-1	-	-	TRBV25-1	CASSVGGLGAFF	TGTGCCAGCAGTGTTGGGGGCCTCGGAGCTTTCTTT
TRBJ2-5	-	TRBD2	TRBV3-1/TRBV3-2	CASSLAGGKTQYF	TGTGCCAGCAGCTTAGCGGGGGGAAAGACCCAGTACTTC
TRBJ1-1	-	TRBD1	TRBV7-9	CASSLTGDTEAFF	TGTGCCAGCAGCTTAACAGGGGACACTGAAGCTTTCTTT
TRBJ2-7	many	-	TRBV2	CASRRVQGAVDEQYF	TGTGCCAGCAGAAGGGTCCAGGGAGCAGTCGACGAGCAGTACTTC
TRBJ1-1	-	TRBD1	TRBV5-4	CASSRDRGIEAFF	TGTGCCAGCAGCCGGGACAGGGGTATTGAAGCTTTCTTT
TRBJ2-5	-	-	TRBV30	CAWSVFGSPKETQYF	TGTGCCTGGAGTGTATTCGGATCCCCAAAAGAGACCCAGTACTTC
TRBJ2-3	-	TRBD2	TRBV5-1	CASSLGLADDNTQYF	TGCGCCAGCAGCTTGGGGCTAGCGGACGATAATACGCAGTATTTT
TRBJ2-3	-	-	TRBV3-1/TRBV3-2	CASRETDTQYF	TGTGCCAGCCGGGAGACAGATACGCAGTATTTT
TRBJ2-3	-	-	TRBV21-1	CASSKDWGPKTADTQYF	TGTGCCAGCAGCAAAGATTGGGGCCCTAAAACGGCAGATACGCAGTATTTT
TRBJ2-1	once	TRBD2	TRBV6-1	CASSEAAGGIKGEQFF	TGTGCCAGCAGTGAAGCAGCGGGGGGGATTAAAGGAGAGCAGTTCTTC
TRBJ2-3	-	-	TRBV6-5	CASSSIGWDTQYF	TGTGCCAGCAGTTCCATCGGGTGGGATACGCAGTATTTT
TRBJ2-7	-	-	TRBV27	CASSWGGGGYEQYF	TGTGCCAGCTCCTGGGGCGGTGGGGGCTACGAGCAGTACTTC
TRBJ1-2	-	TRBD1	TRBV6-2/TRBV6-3	CASSDRTGRYGYTF	TGTGCCAGCAGTGACAGGACAGGGCGGTATGGCTACACCTTC
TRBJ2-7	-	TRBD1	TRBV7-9	CASSLGLTDRGKGKQYF	TGTGCCAGCAGCTTAGGGCTAACGGACAGGGGCAAAGGGAAGCAGTACTTC
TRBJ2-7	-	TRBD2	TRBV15	CATSRKTGTSGTYEQYF	TGTGCCACCAGCAGGAAGACCGGGACTAGCGGCACCTACGAGCAGTACTTC
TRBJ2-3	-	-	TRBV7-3	CASSLTAGTDTQYF	TGTGCCAGCAGCTTGACGGCGGGGACAGATACGCAGTATTTT
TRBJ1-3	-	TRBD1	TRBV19	CASSVTGGSGNTIYF	TGTGCCAGTAGTGTGACAGGGGGCTCTGGAAACACCATATATTTT
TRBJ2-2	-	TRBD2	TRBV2	CAWGTSGGRELFF	TGTGCCTGGGGAACTAGCGGGGGAAGGGAGCTGTTTTTT
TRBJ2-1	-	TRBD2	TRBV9	CASSVRTSGGYNEQFF	TGTGCCAGCAGTGTCAGGACTAGCGGGGGTTACAATGAGCAGTTCTTC
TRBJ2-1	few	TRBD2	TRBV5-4	CASSFGGSGGPWDGNEQFF	TGTGCCAGCAGTTTTGGTGGTAGCGGGGGGCCTTGGGATGGGAATGAGCAGTTCTTC
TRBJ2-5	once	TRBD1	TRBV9	CASSVTPQGAWETQYF	TGTGCCAGCAGCGTAACTCCCCAGGGGGCATGGGAGACCCAGTACTTC
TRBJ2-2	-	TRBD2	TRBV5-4	CASSLDTSGVNTGELFF	TGTGCCAGCAGCTTGGATACTAGCGGGGTGAACACCGGGGAGCTGTTTTTT
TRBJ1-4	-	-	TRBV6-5	CASSRMGRSRKKLFF	TGTGCCAGCAGCCGAATGGGGAGGTCCAGGAAAAAACTGTTTTTT
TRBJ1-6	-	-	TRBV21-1	CASSMTNSPLHF	TGTGCCAGCAGCATGACCAATTCACCCCTCCACTTT
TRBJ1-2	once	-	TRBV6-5	CASRDRGVANYGYTF	TGTGCCAGCAGAGACAGAGGTGTGGCTAACTATGGCTACACCTTC
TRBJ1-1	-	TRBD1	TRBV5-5	CASSRTGGTEAFF	TGTGCCAGCAGCCGAACAGGGGGGACTGAAGCTTTCTTT
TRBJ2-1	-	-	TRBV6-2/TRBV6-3	CASSYSPRSSYNEQFF	TGTGCCAGCAGTTACTCTCCTCGGAGCTCCTACAATGAGCAGTTCTTC
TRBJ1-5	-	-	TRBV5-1	CASSPDGDQPQHF	TGCGCCAGCAGCCCAGACGGTGATCAGCCCCAGCATTTT
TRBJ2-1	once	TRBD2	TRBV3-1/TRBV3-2	CASSQEATSGNNEQFF	TGTGCCAGCAGCCAAGAGGCGACTAGCGGAAACAATGAGCAGTTCTTC
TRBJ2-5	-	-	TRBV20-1	CSASRPADFQETQYF	TGCAGTGCTAGTCGCCCAGCGGATTTCCAAGAGACCCAGTACTTC
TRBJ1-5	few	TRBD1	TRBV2	CASRDLGQDQPQHF	TGTGCCAGCAGAGACTTAGGACAGGATCAGCCCCAGCATTTT
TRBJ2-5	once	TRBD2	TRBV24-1	CATSDHRPGLGVETQYF	TGTGCCACCAGTGATCACCGCCCGGGACTAGGGGTAGAGACCCAGTACTTC
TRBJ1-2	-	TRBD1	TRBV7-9	CASSTPDRDYGYTF	TGTGCCAGCAGCACTCCGGACAGGGATTATGGCTACACCTTC
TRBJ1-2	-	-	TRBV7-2	CASTQPVRGYTF	TGTGCCAGCACCCAACCAGTTAGAGGCTACACCTTC
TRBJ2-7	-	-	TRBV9	CASSVGPLGYEQYF	TGTGCCAGCAGCGTAGGCCCTCTAGGGTACGAGCAGTACTTC
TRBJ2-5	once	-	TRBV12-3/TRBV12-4	CASSLAFQETQYF	TGTGCCAGCAGTTTAGCCTTCCAAGAGACCCAGTACTTC
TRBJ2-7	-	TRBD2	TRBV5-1	CASRREGEQYF	TGCGCCAGCAGGAGGGAGGGAGAGCAGTACTTC
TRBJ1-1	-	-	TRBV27	CASSSLRAPRGAFF	TGTGCCAGCAGTTCGCTCCGGGCCCCCCGCGGAGCTTTCTTT
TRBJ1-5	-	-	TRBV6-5	CASKDNFNQPQHF	TGTGCCAGCAAGGACAACTTCAATCAGCCCCAGCATTTT
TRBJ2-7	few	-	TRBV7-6	CASSLMAGTYEQYF	TGTGCCAGCAGCCTGATGGCAGGGACGTACGAGCAGTACTTC
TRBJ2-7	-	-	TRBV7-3	CASSPSRRDEQYF	TGTGCCAGCAGCCCCTCCCGTAGGGACGAGCAGTACTTC
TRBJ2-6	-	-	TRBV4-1	CASSPRGSGANVLTF	TGCGCCAGCAGCCCGAGGGGCTCTGGGGCCAACGTCCTGACTTTC
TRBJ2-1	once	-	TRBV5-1	CASSLATGYNEQFF	TGCGCCAGCAGCTTGGCCACAGGATACAATGAGCAGTTCTTC
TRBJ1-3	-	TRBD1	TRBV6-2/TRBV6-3	CASSYDMDRNGNTIYF	TGTGCCAGCAGTTACGACATGGACAGGAATGGAAACACCATATATTTT
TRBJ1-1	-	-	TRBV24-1	CATSDSPNTEAFF	TGTGCCACCAGTGACAGCCCGAACACTGAAGCTTTCTTT
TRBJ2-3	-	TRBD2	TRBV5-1	CASSTSGGSTDTQYF	TGCGCCAGCAGCACCAGCGGGGGAAGCACAGATACGCAGTATTTT
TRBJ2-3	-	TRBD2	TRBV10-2	CASTEGGAGTDTQYF	TGCGCCAGCACCGAGGGAGGGGCGGGCACAGATACGCAGTATTTT